This T cell receptor (beta chain) comes out of a study of CD8 T cells in Susac syndrome. With random hexamers, reverse transcription was performed on about 0.5 to 1 ug of RNA. TCRdb re-derived calls from the immunoSEQ multiplex PCR reads in MiXCR, one entry per CDR3 protein. The sample contains approximately 150,000 distinct CDR3 sequences, approximately 94% of which appear only once. The CDR3 spans 15 residues. The junction had 14 bases not matched to a gene; V was cut back by 6 bases and J by 7 bases. Germline V gene lookup returns CDR1 DFQATT and CDR2 SNEGSKA (reference sequence). The source of this sequence is a human donor in good health. Sequences were obtained from CD4+ T cells from PBMCs. The V and J genes are TRBV20-1 and TRBJ2-5; 10 bases are a match to TRBD2. CDR3 sequence reads: CSAPLSGRAVGTQYF. CDR3 DNA: TGCAGTGCCCCGTTAAGCGGGAGGGCCGTCGGGACCCAGTACTTC.